Presented here are 23 T cell receptor beta chains from one specimen sequenced in a study of T cells in Graves' hyperthyroidism and ophthalmopathy. TCR beta CDR3 sequences were amplified from RNA transcripts. TCR CDR3 regions were first amplified by RT-PCR with HTBI primers. Each CDR3 protein gets one entry after TCRdb re-called the multiplex PCR reads with MiXCR. The sample includes 300,000 to 450,000 distinct CDR3 sequences, less than 15% seen only once; the top ten take less than 10%. Sequencing was done on a sample of blood. The receptors were gathered from a woman under 30 with Graves' hyperthyroidism.

This clonotype was counted between two and nine times. The V gene is TRBV28, the J gene TRBJ2-7; 7 nucleotides match TRBD2. This CDR3 has 15 amino acids. Trimming at V came to 4 bases and at J to 0 bases, leaving 6 bases not matched to a gene. Germline CDR1 MDHEN, CDR2 SYDVKM. The CDR3 DNA reads as TGTGCCAGCAGTTCAACTAGCGAACTCTCCTACGAGCAGTACTTC. Amino acid sequence: CASSSTSELSYEQYF. Combining the CDR3 with reference TRBV28 and TRBJ2-7 gives the whole variable domain DVKVTQSSRYLVKRTGEKVFLECVQDMDHENMFWYRQDPGLGLRLIYFSYDVKMKEKGDIPEGYSVSREKKERFSLILESASTNQTSMYLCASSSTSELSYEQYFGPGTRLTVT.

The sample holds a few counts of this clonotype. V gene TRBV7-2 combines with J gene TRBJ1-6; D is uncertain. The V and J ends lost 4 bases and 9 bases respectively, with 13 bases between them. The CDR3 sequence is 14 residues long. CDR1 and CDR2 (germline): SGHTA, FQGNSA. For the CDR3, the DNA is TGTGCCAGCAGCTCCAACGGCCGGGGTTCACCCCTCCACTTT. As protein: CASSSNGRGSPLHF.

This clonotype was counted many times. V usage is TRBV29-1 and J usage is TRBJ2-1; D remains ambiguous. CDR3 length: 11 amino acids. Germline lookup yields CDR1 SQVTM and CDR2 ANQGSEA. This CDR3 reads CTSTTYNEQFF. CDR3 DNA sequence: TGCACCAGTACGACCTACAATGAGCAGTTCTTC.

This clonotype was found a few times. The rearrangement uses TRBV7-9 and TRBJ2-1; 7 nucleotides align to TRBD2. CDR3 length equals 14 residues. Germline CDR1 SEHNR, CDR2 FQNEAQ (reference sequence). Germline trimming cut 5 bases from V and 7 bases from J; bases unmatched to any gene: 8. CDR3 coding DNA: TGTGCCAGCAGCAACGCGGGAGCGATAAATGAGCAGTTCTTC. Translated: CASSNAGAINEQFF.

This clonotype was seen a few times. This chain connects TRBV5-5 to TRBJ2-1, with D possibly being TRBD2 (7 bases). The germline V gene encodes CDR1 SGHKS and CDR2 YYEKEE (reference sequence). Trimming removed 0 bases at V and 0 bases at J, with 19 bases between. This CDR3 has 19 amino acids. The CDR3 DNA is TGTGCCAGCAGCTTGGTCCGGATTGGGGGGGCAAGCTCCTACAATGAGCAGTTCTTC. Amino acids: CASSLVRIGGASSYNEQFF.

This clonotype was seen repeatedly, ten times or more. The rearrangement uses TRBV5-1 and TRBJ1-5, with TRBD1 matching 8 bases. Germline V gene lookup returns CDR1 SGHRS and CDR2 YFSETQ. This CDR3 region has 15 residues. V gave up 7 bases and J gave up 2 bases; unmatched junction bases: 8. This CDR3 reads CASSPGQVGNQPQHF. CDR3 in DNA: TGCGCCAGCTCCCCGGGACAGGTGGGCAATCAGCCCCAGCATTTT.

This clonotype has more than one count but fewer than ten. V is TRBV7-9 and J is TRBJ1-5, with 7 bases identical to TRBD1. The CDR3 spans 14 residues. Germline loops: CDR1 SEHNR, CDR2 FQNEAQ (reference sequence). The junction had 6 bases not matched to a gene; V was cut back by 5 bases and J by 5 bases. This chain's CDR3 is CASSPTGTDQPQHF. The DNA for the CDR3 is TGTGCCAGCAGCCCGACAGGGACGGATCAGCCCCAGCATTTT.

This clonotype was seen ten or more times. The rearrangement uses TRBV6-1 and TRBJ2-3; D is unresolved. V lost 2 bases and J 3 bases, leaving 3 bases between the germline ends. The CDR3 is 12 residues long. Germline V gene lookup returns CDR1 MNHNS and CDR2 SASEGT. CDR3 sequence: CASSETTDTQYF. The CDR3, as DNA: TGTGCCAGCAGTGAAACAACAGATACGCAGTATTTT.

There are many counts of this clonotype. The chain combines TRBV5-8 with TRBJ1-5, with a weak D call TRBD1 (5 bases). The CDR3 sequence is 16 residues long. The germline gives CDR1 SGHTS, CDR2 YDEGEE. Trimming removed 5 bases from V and 2 bases from J, with 17 bases in between. This CDR3 is CASRPRERGGNQPQHF. As DNA, the CDR3 is TGTGCCAGCAGACCGAGAGAGAGGGGTGGCAATCAGCCCCAGCATTTT.

The J gene is TRBJ1-4, the V gene TRBV5-1; D perhaps matches TRBD1 (6 bases). With 8 bases removed from V and 8 bases from J, the gap between germline ends came to 16 bases. CDR1 and CDR2 (germline): SGHRS, YFSETQ. The CDR3 length is 13 residues. CDR3 amino acids: CASRGRDEEKLFF. CDR3 bases: TGCGCCAGTAGGGGGAGGGATGAAGAAAAACTGTTTTTT.

This rearrangement joins TRBV19 to TRBJ2-6; D remains ambiguous. V was trimmed by 7 bases and J by 0 bases, leaving 13 bases between them. CDR3 size: 16 residues. Germline CDR1 and CDR2: LNHDA and SQIVND (reference sequence). CDR3 amino acids: CASTPLKDSGANVLTF. The DNA for the CDR3 is TGTGCCAGTACCCCCCTAAAAGACTCTGGGGCCAACGTCCTGACTTTC. Full variable domain (outside the CDR3, taken from reference TRBV19 and TRBJ2-6): DGGITQSPKYLFRKEGQNVTLSCEQNLNHDAMYWYRQDPGQGLRLIYYSQIVNDFQKGDIAEGYSVSREKKESFPLTVTSAQKNPTAFYLCASTPLKDSGANVLTFGAGSRLTVL.

The table lists this clonotype with many counts. V is TRBV7-2 and J is TRBJ2-5; tentatively, D is TRBD1 (6 bases). Per the germline V gene, CDR1 is SGHTA and CDR2 is FQGNSA. CDR3 length: 15 amino acids. With 2 bases removed from V and 2 bases from J, the gap between germline ends came to 12 bases. The CDR3 DNA reads TGTGCCAGCAGCTTAACGGTGGGGGCTCAAGAGACCCAGTACTTC. Translation gives CASSLTVGAQETQYF.

This clonotype was seen ten or more times. V and J are TRBV20-1 and TRBJ2-7, with D unresolved. CDR1 is DFQATT and CDR2 is SNEGSKA in the germline V gene (reference sequence). V lost 2 bases and J lost 1, with 12 bases in between. The length of the CDR3 is 14 residues. The CDR3 bases are TGCAGTGCTAGAAGCCCAGGTCCTTCCTACGAGCAGTACTTC. This sequence encodes CSARSPGPSYEQYF.

This chain connects TRBV7-9 to TRBJ2-3; 10 nucleotides agree with TRBD1. The CDR3 runs 15 residues. Germline V gene sequence: CDR1 SEHNR, CDR2 FQNEAQ (reference sequence). The V segment lost 5 bases and the J segment 3 bases; nucleotides outside the gene matches: 5. The CDR3 loop is CASSVDRGRTDTQYF. The CDR3 DNA reads TGTGCCAGCAGCGTCGACAGGGGGCGAACAGATACGCAGTATTTT.

In its sample, this clonotype was seen many times. This chain joins TRBV2 and TRBJ2-2, with no clear D. V shed 11 bases and J shed 5 bases, with 21 bases lying between them. This CDR3 contains 15 residues. The germline gives CDR1 SNHLY, CDR2 FYNNEI. The CDR3 loop is CAVRQGQAGTGELFF. CDR3 in DNA: TGTGCCGTTCGCCAAGGCCAGGCCGGAACCGGGGAGCTGTTTTTT.

V and J are TRBV7-3 and TRBJ1-4; TRBD1 agrees at 9 bases. The CDR3 contains 15 residues. Germline CDR1 is SGHTA and CDR2 is FQGTGA. J lost 4 bases, V lost 4 bases, and 4 bases had no gene match. The CDR3 DNA follows: TGTGCCAGCAGCTCACAGGGGGCGAATAATGAAAAACTGTTTTTT. It codes for CASSSQGANNEKLFF.

In this sample, this clonotype turned up many times. The chain uses TRBV3-1 and TRBJ2-2, with a tentative D call TRBD1 (6 bases). Per germline, CDR1 LGHDT and CDR2 YNNKEL (reference sequence). The CDR3 totals 13 residues. Trimming took off 4 bases at V and 7 bases at J, with 10 bases between the two ends. The CDR3 here is CASSLQGIGELFF. The CDR3 nucleotides are TGTGCCAGCAGCCTCCAGGGGATCGGGGAGCTGTTTTTT.

This clonotype has a count of ten or more. The rearrangement joins TRBV3-1 to TRBJ2-3, with 7 bases lining up with TRBD2. Trimming at V came to 0 bases and at J to 2 bases, leaving 5 bases not matched to a gene. The CDR3 totals 16 residues. CDR1 is LGHDT and CDR2 is YNNKEL in the germline V gene (reference sequence). The CDR3 protein is CASSQDSSGATDTQYF. CDR3 coding DNA: TGTGCCAGCAGCCAAGATTCTAGCGGTGCCACAGATACGCAGTATTTT.

This clonotype has a single count. The V and J genes are TRBV18 and TRBJ2-1, with TRBD1 matching over 9 bases. Germline values: CDR1 KGHSH, CDR2 LQKENI. The CDR3 has 17 residues. The V segment lost 0 bases and the J segment 2 bases; nucleotides outside the gene matches: 5. The CDR3 nucleotides read TGTGCCAGCTCACCACCGGGCTGGACAGGGGCCTACAATGAGCAGTTCTTC. This translates into CASSPPGWTGAYNEQFF.

The sample holds many counts of this clonotype. The V and J genes are TRBV7-9 and TRBJ1-5; no clear D gene. The CDR3 contains 14 residues. Germline CDR1 and CDR2: SEHNR and FQNEAQ (reference sequence). The V gene lost 5 bases and the J gene lost 0 bases, with 8 bases spanning the gap. Here the CDR3 DNA reads TGTGCCAGCAGCCACGGGTATAGCAATCAGCCCCAGCATTTT. Translation gives CASSHGYSNQPQHF.

This rearrangement joins TRBV10-2 to TRBJ2-1; 11 bases agree with TRBD2. The ends lost 3 bases at V and 6 bases at J; junction bases unmatched: 10. This CDR3 has 17 residues. Germline V gene lookup returns CDR1 WSHSY and CDR2 SAAADI. For the CDR3, the DNA is TGCGCCAGCAGTGATCCCTTACTAGCGGGGGTGGTCAATGAGCAGTTCTTC. Its protein is CASSDPLLAGVVNEQFF.

There are a few counts of this clonotype. This chain uses TRBV19 with TRBJ2-6; 10 bases are a match to TRBD1. Germline V gene lookup returns CDR1 LNHDA and CDR2 SQIVND (reference sequence). The CDR3 length is 17 residues. The V segment lost 4 bases and the J segment 0 bases; nucleotides outside the gene matches: 3. The CDR3 bases are TGTGCCAGTAGTAAAGGGACAGGGGTCTCTGGGGCCAACGTCCTGACTTTC. Amino acids: CASSKGTGVSGANVLTF.

This clonotype has ten or more counts. The chain recombines TRBV28 with TRBJ1-2, with TRBD1 as a possible D gene (5 bases). Germline V gene sequence: CDR1 MDHEN, CDR2 SYDVKM. This CDR3 is built from 14 residues. Trimming cost V 5 bases and J 7 bases, with 17 bases left between them. In DNA form, the CDR3 reads TGTGCCAGCAGTACCCGCAGGGTGAGCTCTGGCTACACCTTC. Its protein product is CASSTRRVSSGYTF.